Following are 19 T cell receptor beta chains from one sample sequenced in a study of beta chain features in type 1 diabetes. Study outcomes and limitations: People with Type 1 diabetes carried modestly yet significantly shorter TCRB CDR3s in all four CD4+ subsets.

Which antigens these TCRs recognize remains unknown. All of the isolated RNA was reverse transcribed, so expressed TCRB transcripts were sequenced. Assay: immunoSEQ multiplex PCR; the TCRdb copy retains only in-frame clones and omits some. The data show approximately 160,000 clones, around a tenth seen once. The sample taken for sequencing was central memory CD4+ T cells from blood. These receptors were obtained from a man aged 25 to 40 with type 1 diabetes.

The chain recombines TRBV7-9 with TRBJ2-3; the D gene is possibly TRBD2 (5 bases). Germline lookup yields CDR1 SEHNR and CDR2 FQNEAQ (reference sequence). This CDR3 comprises 14 residues. Trimming removed 1 base at V and 2 bases at J, with 7 bases between. DNA of the CDR3: TGTGCCAGCAGCTTAGGTCGGGACACAGATACGCAGTATTTT. Amino acids: CASSLGRDTDTQYF.

This clone has more than one count but fewer than ten. The rearrangement links TRBV5-1 to TRBJ1-4; the match to TRBD1 covers 7 bases. Germline V gene lookup returns CDR1 SGHRS and CDR2 YFSETQ. V lost 3 bases and J lost 4; bases outside the gene matches: 6. CDR3 size: 15 residues. The CDR3 loop reads CASSYRGGDNEKLFF. The CDR3 DNA sequence: TGCGCCAGCAGCTACAGGGGAGGCGATAATGAAAAACTGTTTTTT.

The sample holds a few counts of this clone. The V call is TRBV5-5, the J call TRBJ2-7; D unclear. Germline V gene data show CDR1 as SGHKS and CDR2 as YYEKEE (reference sequence). The CDR3 length is 14 residues. Trimming removed 4 bases from V and 0 bases from J, with 11 bases in between. The CDR3, as DNA: TGTGCCAGCAGCACCCATGGGCTCTCCTACGAGCAGTACTTC. Residues: CASSTHGLSYEQYF.

This chain connects TRBV19 to TRBJ1-4, with D maybe TRBD1 (6 bases). The CDR3 sequence is 14 residues long. Trimming took 6 bases from V and 4 from J, leaving 12 bases between them. Germline values: CDR1 LNHDA, CDR2 SQIVND (reference sequence). CDR3 amino acids: CASSRTGINEKLFF. CDR3 nucleotide sequence: TGTGCCAGTAGCCGCACAGGGATTAATGAAAAACTGTTTTTT.

This chain connects TRBV4-3 to TRBJ2-5, with TRBD1 matching over 8 bases. Germline assignment: CDR1 LGHNA and CDR2 YSLEER. This CDR3 is 14 amino acids long. V gave up 4 bases and J gave up 6 bases; unmatched junction bases: 7. This CDR3 reads CASSRDRLAKTQYF. The CDR3 bases are TGCGCCAGCAGCCGGGACAGGCTTGCAAAGACCCAGTACTTC.

This sequence joins TRBV19 and TRBJ2-5, with 7 bases lining up with TRBD2. V gave up 8 bases and J gave up 7 bases; unmatched junction bases: 13. CDR1 is LNHDA, CDR2 SQIVND, per germline (reference sequence). The CDR3 has 14 amino acids. The CDR3 reads CASRVGGPSGTQYF. Written as DNA, the CDR3 is TGTGCCAGTCGGGTGGGAGGGCCGTCGGGGACCCAGTACTTC.

This chain uses TRBV6-6 with TRBJ2-7; the D gene is possibly TRBD2 (7 bases). The ends were cut back, 9 bases at V and 5 bases at J, with 20 bases in the middle. Looked up from germline, CDR1 is MNHNY and CDR2 is SVGAGI (reference sequence). There are 14 residues in the CDR3. The CDR3 region is CASRGGERMNEQYF. CDR3 bases: TGTGCCAGTCGAGGGGGGGAGAGGATGAACGAGCAGTACTTC.

The chain links TRBV5-4 to TRBJ2-7; TRBD2 matches at 12 bases. V was pared by 0 bases and J by 4 bases, with 5 bases of the junction left unmatched. The CDR3 sequence is 16 residues long. Per the germline V gene, CDR1 is SGHNT and CDR2 is YYREEE (reference sequence). The CDR3 DNA is TGTGCCAGCAGCTTGGTAACTAGCGGGAGGTTGTACGAGCAGTACTTC. As protein: CASSLVTSGRLYEQYF.

In its sample, this clone was seen a few times. The chain uses TRBV15 and TRBJ2-3; D is ambiguous. V was clipped by 0 bases and J by 1 base, with 8 bases between them. Germline assignment: CDR1 LNHNV and CDR2 YYDKDF (reference sequence). CDR3 size: 15 residues. CDR3 bases: TGTGCCACCAGCAGAGATGGGCCTGGCACAGATACGCAGTATTTT. It is translated as CATSRDGPGTDTQYF. Looking up the rest from reference TRBV15 and TRBJ2-3 gives the full variable domain: DAMVIQNPRYQVTQFGKPVTLSCSQTLNHNVMYWYQQKSSQAPKLLFHYYDKDFNNEADTPDNFQSRRPNTSFCFLDIRSPGLGDTAMYLCATSRDGPGTDTQYFGPGTRLTVL.

This clone was counted between two and nine times. A read error may produce the germline difference seen at one junction end. This chain links TRBV4-1 with TRBJ2-1, with 9 bases matching TRBD2. CDR3 length equals 14 residues. The germline CDR1 and CDR2 sequences are MGHRA and YSYEKL. The CDR3 region is CASSQGILAGYTVF. The CDR3 nucleotides are TGCGCCAGCAGCCAAGGTATTCTAGCGGGATATACGGTCTTC.

The chain has TRBV9 and TRBJ1-3; 9 bases are a match to TRBD1. Trimming at V came to 1 base and at J to 0 bases, leaving 5 bases not matched to a gene. Germline V gene sequence: CDR1 SGDLS, CDR2 YYNGEE. CDR3 length: 17 residues. The CDR3 region is CASSVMGTGNSGNTIYF. The CDR3 DNA follows: TGTGCCAGCAGCGTAATGGGGACAGGGAACTCTGGAAACACCATATATTTT.

The J gene is TRBJ1-5, the V gene TRBV5-5, with TRBD1 matching 7 bases. Germline V gene data show CDR1 as SGHKS and CDR2 as YYEKEE (reference sequence). The J segment lost 5 bases and the V segment lost 4 bases, leaving 6 bases of the junction unmatched. CDR3 length equals 14 residues. The CDR3 sequence: CASSADRAYQPQHF. The CDR3 DNA sequence: TGTGCCAGCAGCGCCGACAGGGCCTATCAGCCCCAGCATTTT.

The V call is TRBV19, the J call TRBJ2-3; 7 bases map to TRBD1. The V and J ends lost 5 bases and 2 bases, in that order; junction bases with no gene match: 4. Germline V gene lookup returns CDR1 LNHDA and CDR2 SQIVND (reference sequence). CDR3 length: 14 residues. CDR3 nucleotides: TGTGCCAGTAGTGACAGGGTCACCACAGATACGCAGTATTTT. Translation gives CASSDRVTTDTQYF.

This clone came up a few times. The chain employs TRBV7-2 and TRBJ2-1, with 9 nucleotides matching TRBD2. CDR3 length: 15 amino acids. V was clipped by 5 bases and J by 4 bases; unmatched bases: 6. Looked up from germline, CDR1 is SGHTA and CDR2 is FQGNSA. The CDR3 DNA sequence: TGTGCCAGCAGCCTCGGGCGGGAGGGTTACAATGAGCAGTTCTTC. Amino acids: CASSLGREGYNEQFF. Variable domain in full (rest from reference TRBV7-2 and TRBJ2-1): GAGVSQSPSNKVTEKGKDVELRCDPISGHTALYWYRQSLGQGLEFLIYFQGNSAPDKSGLPSDRFSAERTGGSVSTLTIQRTQQEDSAVYLCASSLGREGYNEQFFGPGTRLTVL.

There are many counts of this clone. V and J are TRBV6-4 and TRBJ2-7, with 9 positions matching TRBD2. The CDR3 spans 15 residues. With V trimmed by 6 bases and J by 0 bases, 6 bases remained unmatched. CDR1 and CDR2 from the germline V gene are MRHNA and SNTAGT. Written as DNA, the CDR3 is TGTGCCAGCAGCCCAACTAGCGGGTACTCCTACGAGCAGTACTTC. Translation gives CASSPTSGYSYEQYF.

The chain joins TRBV9 to TRBJ2-7; a possible D gene is TRBD1 (5 bases). Trimming cost V 2 bases and J 7 bases, with 19 bases left between them. CDR3 length: 15 residues. Germline V gene sequence: CDR1 SGDLS, CDR2 YYNGEE. The CDR3 spells CASSVLVGPRAEQYF. In nucleotides, the CDR3 is TGTGCCAGCAGCGTCTTGGTGGGGCCTCGAGCTGAGCAGTACTTC.

V gene TRBV4-3 combines with J gene TRBJ1-1; D not resolved. The germline V and J ends were trimmed by 2 bases and 3 bases, with 10 bases remaining between them. Looked up from germline, CDR1 is LGHNA and CDR2 is YSLEER. This CDR3 region has 14 residues. The CDR3 protein is CASSQNLRDTEAFF. The CDR3 nucleotides read TGCGCCAGCAGCCAAAATCTCCGGGACACTGAAGCTTTCTTT.

This clone has just a few counts. V is TRBV19 and J is TRBJ1-1; 9 nucleotides match TRBD1. CDR3 length equals 14 residues. V lost 5 bases and J lost 4; bases outside the gene matches: 5. Germline V gene lookup returns CDR1 LNHDA and CDR2 SQIVND (reference sequence). CDR3 sequence (DNA): TGTGCCAGTAGTCCCGGACAGGGGTCCACTGAAGCTTTCTTT. Translation: CASSPGQGSTEAFF.

The chain carries TRBV7-2 and TRBJ1-2; D may be TRBD1 (5 bases). Germline V gene lookup returns CDR1 SGHTA and CDR2 FQGNSA. V shed 3 bases and J shed 7 bases, with 18 bases lying between them. The CDR3 loop spans 15 amino acids. The CDR3: CASSFYPTVSFGYTF. CDR3 in DNA: TGTGCCAGCAGCTTCTATCCGACAGTCTCTTTTGGCTACACCTTC.